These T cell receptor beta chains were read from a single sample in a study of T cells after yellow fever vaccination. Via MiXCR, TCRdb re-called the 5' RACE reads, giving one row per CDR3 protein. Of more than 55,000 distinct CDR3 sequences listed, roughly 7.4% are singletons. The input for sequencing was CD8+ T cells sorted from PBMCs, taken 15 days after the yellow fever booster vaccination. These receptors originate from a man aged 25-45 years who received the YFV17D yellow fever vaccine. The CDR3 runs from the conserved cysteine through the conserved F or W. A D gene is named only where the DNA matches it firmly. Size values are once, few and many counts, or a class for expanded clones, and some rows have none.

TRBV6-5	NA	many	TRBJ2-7	TGTGCCAGCAGTTTCGGAGGATACACCTACGAGCAGTACTTC	CASSFGGYTYEQYF
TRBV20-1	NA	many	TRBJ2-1	TGCAGCGGGGGATTTTGGCCGGGAAGGGAGTTCTTC	CSGGFWPGREFF
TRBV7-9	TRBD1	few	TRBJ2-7	TGTGCCAGCAGACAACCGGGACAGGGAAACTACGAGCAGTACTTC	CASRQPGQGNYEQYF
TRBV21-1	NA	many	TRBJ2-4	TGTGCCAGCAGCAAAATGGTCCAGGGGGCTCCGGCACTAGCCAAAAACATTCAGTACTTC	CASSKMVQGAPALAKNIQYF
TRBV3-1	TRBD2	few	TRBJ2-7	TGTGCCAGCACCCAATTAGCGGGCAGTTTCTACGAGCAGTACTTC	CASTQLAGSFYEQYF
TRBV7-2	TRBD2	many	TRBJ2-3	TGTGCCAGCAGCCGTTTATTTAGCGGGAAAACTGAGGATACGCAGTATTTT	CASSRLFSGKTEDTQYF
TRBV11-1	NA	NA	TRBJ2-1	TGTGCCAGCAGCTTTGAGGTCAGGGGCGGTGAGCAGTTCTTC	CASSFEVRGGEQFF
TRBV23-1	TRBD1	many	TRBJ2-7	TGCGCCAGCAGTCAACCTAGGACAGGGGTCTACGAGCAGTACTTC	CASSQPRTGVYEQYF
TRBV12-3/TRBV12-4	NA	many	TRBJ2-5	TGTGCCAGCAGTTTTGCTAGCGAGAAGACCCAGTACTTC	CASSFASEKTQYF
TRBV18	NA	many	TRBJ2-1	TGTGCCAGCTCACCACCGGCCGGAATATACAATGAGCAGTTCTTC	CASSPPAGIYNEQFF
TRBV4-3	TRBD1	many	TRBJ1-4	TGCGCCAGCAGCCGCACTGGGGACAGGGGCTGGGAAAAACTGTTTTTT	CASSRTGDRGWEKLFF
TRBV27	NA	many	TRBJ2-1	TGTGCCAGCAGTTTATTACCCCCCGAACGGAAGGAGCAGTTCTTC	CASSLLPPERKEQFF
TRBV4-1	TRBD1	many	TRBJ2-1	TGCGCCAGCAGCAGGACAGGGGATTACAATGAGCAGTTCTTC	CASSRTGDYNEQFF
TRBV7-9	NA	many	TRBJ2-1	TGTGCCACCTACTCTGGGGGAGAGCAGTTCTTC	CATYSGGEQFF
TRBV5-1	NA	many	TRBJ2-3	TGCGCCAGCAGCGAGGGGACTGGACCACAGAATACGCAGTATTTT	CASSEGTGPQNTQYF